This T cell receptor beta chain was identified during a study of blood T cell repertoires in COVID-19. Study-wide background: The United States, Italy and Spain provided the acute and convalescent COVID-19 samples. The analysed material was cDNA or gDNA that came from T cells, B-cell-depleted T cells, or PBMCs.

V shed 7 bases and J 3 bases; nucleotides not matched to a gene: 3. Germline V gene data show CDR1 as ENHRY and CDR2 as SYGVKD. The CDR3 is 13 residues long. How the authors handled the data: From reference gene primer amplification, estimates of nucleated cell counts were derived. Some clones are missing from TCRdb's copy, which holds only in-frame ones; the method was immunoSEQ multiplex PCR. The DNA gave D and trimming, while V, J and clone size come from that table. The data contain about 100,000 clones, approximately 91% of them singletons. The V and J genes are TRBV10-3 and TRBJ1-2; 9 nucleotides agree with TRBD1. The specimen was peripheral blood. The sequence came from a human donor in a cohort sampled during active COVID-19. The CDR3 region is CAIMGQGDYGYTF. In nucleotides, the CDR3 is TGTGCCATCATGGGACAGGGAGACTATGGCTACACCTTC.